This TCR beta chain was recovered during a study of T-cell reconstitution after alpha-beta-depleted transplantation in children. The authors prepared the TCRbeta library with unique molecular identifiers. TCRdb ran MiXCR on the PCR reads and lists one entry per CDR3 protein. The sample has 140,000 to 150,000 distinct CDR3 sequences; around 8.5% are singletons. The sample holds a few counts of this clonotype. Germline V gene lookup returns CDR1 LGHNT and CDR2 FRNRAP. Deletions cut 3 bases from V and 0 bases from J, with 12 bases between. The CDR3 contains 16 residues. This TCR was sampled from a female patient under 10 years old who had a stem cell transplant for congenital amegakaryocytic thrombocytopenia, so the T cells may come from the graft donor. Sequenced here: PBMCs, mostly from graft donor cells, sampled 180 days after TCRalphabeta/CD19-depleted stem cell transplant. V and J are TRBV12-5 and TRBJ2-1, with D uncertain. The CDR3: CASGLTAVPSYNEQFF. CDR3 DNA sequence: TGTGCTAGTGGTTTAACCGCGGTCCCCTCCTACAATGAGCAGTTCTTC.